The T cell receptor beta chain described here comes from a study of T cells in Graves' hyperthyroidism and ophthalmopathy. There are many counts of this clonotype. The antigen remains undetermined. It was RNA transcripts that yielded the amplified TCR beta CDR3 regions. HTBI primers were used for first-round RT-PCR of the TCR CDR3. TCRdb re-called the multiplex PCR reads with MiXCR, one entry per CDR3 protein. The data contain hundreds of thousands of distinct CDR3 sequences, about 20% of them seen just once; the ten biggest clones take up around 64%. Regarding the study as a whole: A model of 13 V-J pairs discriminated ophthalmopathy from stable hyperthyroidism.

Trimming at V came to 3 bases and at J to 8 bases, leaving 12 bases not matched to a gene. This CDR3 region has 15 residues. Germline V gene sequence: CDR1 DFQATT, CDR2 SNEGSKA (reference sequence). The chain has TRBV20-1 and TRBJ2-1, with 8 nucleotides matching TRBD2. The TCR originated in a young man with Graves' ophthalmopathy. Sequencing was done on a sample of blood. The CDR3: CSASGSAGASDEQFF. The CDR3 DNA sequence: TGCAGTGCTAGTGGTTCAGCGGGAGCGTCGGATGAGCAGTTCTTC.